One and the same sample provided the 27 T cell receptor beta chains below, sequenced in a study of CD8+CD57+ T cells in acquired aplastic anemia. Previously, flow cytometry had revealed CD8+CD57+ cell expansion in the patients chosen for sequencing. Researchers used genomic DNA as the template to profile TCR beta VDJ and CDR3. TCRdb fed the reads into MiXCR, producing one record per CDR3 protein. The sample carries some 120,000 distinct CDR3 sequences, about two fifths recorded once. Sequenced: sorted CD4+, CD8+, or CD8+CD57+ T cells (not recorded which) from PBMCs. All receptors come from a human donor with aplastic anemia.

This clonotype was counted ten times or more. This chain connects TRBV7-2 to TRBJ2-3; 9 nucleotides match TRBD2. The junction had 15 bases not matched to a gene; V was cut back by 5 bases and J by 6 bases. Germline V gene lookup returns CDR1 SGHTA and CDR2 FQGNSA. The CDR3 has 17 residues. The chain's CDR3 is CASSPVGGGGAKDTQYF. CDR3 bases: TGTGCCAGCAGCCCCGTTGGTGGCGGGGGGGCCAAGGATACGCAGTATTTT.

Turning to this clonotype: A much larger clone differs from this one at a single base, so this may be a read error. V and J are TRBV5-1 and TRBJ2-1; 8 bases are shared with TRBD2. The CDR3 is 15 residues long. CDR1 and CDR2 from the germline V gene are SGHRS and YFSETQ. The CDR3 DNA reads as TGCGCCAGCATCTTGGAAGCGGGGGCCTTCAATGAGCAGTTCTTC. Its translation: CASILEAGAFNEQFF.

This chain links TRBV29-1 with TRBJ2-3; D possibly corresponds to TRBD2 (6 bases). The germline V gene encodes CDR1 SQVTM and CDR2 ANQGSEA. The CDR3 is made up of 14 amino acids. V gave up 3 bases and J gave up 4 bases, with 14 bases separating them. CDR3 region: CSVDRGSSSDTQYF. CDR3 nucleotide sequence: TGCAGCGTTGATCGGGGGTCCAGTTCAGATACGCAGTATTTT.

For this clonotype: The junction shows a germline mismatch at one end, possibly a read error. The chain recombines TRBV7-7 with TRBJ2-7, with 9 nucleotides matching TRBD1. This CDR3 is 14 amino acids long. In germline, CDR1 is SSHAT, CDR2 FNYEAQ (reference sequence). CDR3 sequence: CASIPGTGPYEQYF. Here the CDR3 DNA reads TGTGCTAGCATCCCTGGGACAGGGCCCTACGAGCAGTACTTC.

This clonotype was observed at least ten times. This chain uses TRBV20-1 with TRBJ2-5, with D unclear. The germline V gene has CDR1 DFQATT and CDR2 SNEGSKA (reference sequence). The germline V and J ends were trimmed by 5 bases and 4 bases, with 17 bases remaining between them. CDR3 size: 14 residues. The CDR3 DNA sequence: TGCAGTGCTCCCGCGATAGGACGTGTAGAGACCCAGTACTTC. Translating gives CSAPAIGRVETQYF.

V and J are TRBV5-4 and TRBJ2-3; 9 nucleotides match TRBD2. V trimming: 0 bases; J trimming: 1 base; junction bases outside the gene matches: 6. CDR1 and CDR2 (germline): SGHNT, YYREEE (reference sequence). This CDR3 has 17 residues. CDR3 coding DNA: TGTGCCAGCAGCTTGGTAGAGCGCGGGGGGGGCACAGATACGCAGTATTTT. It yields the protein CASSLVERGGGTDTQYF.

About this clonotype itself: A clone one base away is much larger, so this may be a read error. The chain carries TRBV6-2 or TRBV6-3 and TRBJ2-1; D is tentatively TRBD1 or TRBD2 (5 bases each). V shed 4 bases and J shed 4 bases, with 17 bases lying between them. This CDR3 has 16 residues. Looked up from germline, CDR1 is MNHEY and CDR2 is SVGEGT. The CDR3 DNA reads as TGTGCCAGCAGTTGGGGACCAGCGCTTAGGTACAATGAGCAGTTCTTC. It translates to CASSWGPALRYNEQFF.

This clonotype was observed once. V usage is TRBV25-1 and J usage is TRBJ2-5; possibly TRBD2 for D (5 bases). Trimming removed 8 bases at V and 5 bases at J, with 24 bases between. CDR3 length: 16 residues. Germline CDR1 reads MGHDK; CDR2 reads SYGVNS. The CDR3 region is CASEDGQAGVRETQYF. CDR3 sequence (DNA): TGTGCCAGCGAAGACGGGCAGGCGGGCGTACGGGAGACCCAGTACTTC.

The V and J genes are TRBV9 and TRBJ2-5; 12 nucleotides match TRBD2. The germline CDR1 and CDR2 sequences are SGDLS and YYNGEE. CDR3 length equals 14 residues. Trimming removed 3 bases from V and 4 bases from J; junction bases left unmatched: 1. The CDR3 spells CASSASGGAETQYF. The CDR3 nucleotides are TGTGCCAGCAGCGCTAGCGGGGGGGCAGAGACCCAGTACTTC.

Of note for this clonotype: Since a much larger clone is just one base distant, this may be a read error. Given the absence of the conserved phenylalanine or tryptophan at the CDR3 end, a read error is likely. The rearrangement joins TRBV11-2 to TRBJ1-1, with 7 bases fitting TRBD1. Germline lookup yields CDR1 SGHAT and CDR2 FQNNGV. The CDR3 length is 15 residues. V was pared by 6 bases and J by 2 bases, with 9 bases of the junction left unmatched. CDR3 nucleotides: TGTGCCAGCAGGGTCTCGGGACAGATAAACACTGAAGCTTTCCTT. This encodes CASRVSGQINTEAFL.

Points on this clonotype: Being one base from a much bigger clone, this may be a read error. The genes are TRBV5-4 and TRBJ1-3; 9 bases fit TRBD1. The germline CDR1 and CDR2 sequences are SGHNT and YYREEE (reference sequence). The length of the CDR3 is 13 residues. V trimming: 4 bases; J trimming: 8 bases; junction bases outside the gene matches: 4. The CDR3 reads CASSQTGGDTIYF. DNA for the CDR3: TGTGCCAGCAGCCAGACAGGGGGAGACACCATATATTTT.

The rearrangement joins TRBV10-3 to TRBJ1-2; D is ambiguous. The CDR3 has 14 residues. Germline CDR1 and CDR2: ENHRY and SYGVKD. V was clipped by 6 bases and J by 3 bases, with 14 bases between them. The CDR3 region is CAISQDHRDYGYTF. The CDR3, as DNA: TGTGCCATCAGCCAAGACCACCGGGACTATGGCTACACCTTC.

This clonotype was counted at least ten times. V is TRBV11-2 and J is TRBJ1-1; the match to TRBD1 covers 7 bases. Per the germline V gene, CDR1 is SGHAT and CDR2 is FQNNGV. Unmatched junction bases numbered 14, after V lost 5 bases and J lost 5 bases. CDR3 length: 16 amino acids. The DNA for the CDR3 is TGTGCCAGCAGCCCCCGGCTAACAGGGGCGCGGACTGAAGCTTTCTTT. Translating gives CASSPRLTGARTEAFF.

This clonotype was picked up many times. The chain's CDR3 is CASSVESSYNEQFF. The CDR3 DNA is TGTGCCAGCAGCGTCGAGAGCTCCTACAATGAGCAGTTCTTC. The chain couples TRBV9 to TRBJ2-1; D not certain. Trimming removed 2 bases at V and 0 bases at J, with 6 bases between. The CDR3 consists of 14 residues. CDR1 SGDLS and CDR2 YYNGEE come from the germline V gene.

The chain recombines TRBV10-3 with TRBJ1-1; D might be TRBD1 (6 bases). CDR3 length: 12 amino acids. Between the trimmed V and J ends, which lost 8 bases and 7 bases, there was a span of 14 bases. Germline V lookup: CDR1 ENHRY, CDR2 SYGVKD. CDR3 residues: CAISLGDNEAFF. For the CDR3, the DNA is TGTGCCATCTCCCTCGGGGACAATGAAGCTTTCTTT.

The chain uses TRBV18 and TRBJ1-3; possible D gene TRBD1, 6 bases. Germline lookup yields CDR1 KGHSH and CDR2 LQKENI. The CDR3 length is 16 residues. The germline V and J ends were trimmed by 3 bases and 3 bases, with 15 bases remaining between them. The CDR3: CASSPETGPIGNTIYF. In DNA form, the CDR3 reads TGTGCCAGCTCACCCGAAACAGGGCCTATTGGAAACACCATATATTTT.

This clonotype was seen repeatedly, ten times or more. V gene TRBV5-1 combines with J gene TRBJ2-5; 10 bases line up with TRBD1. CDR1 and CDR2 from the germline V gene are SGHRS and YFSETQ. The V segment lost 4 bases and the J segment 4 bases; nucleotides outside the gene matches: 13. The CDR3 has 17 residues. The CDR3 here is CASSRRPGQGFGETQYF. CDR3 sequence (DNA): TGCGCCAGCAGCCGACGACCGGGACAGGGGTTCGGAGAGACCCAGTACTTC.

The V call is TRBV6-1, the J call TRBJ1-2, with D perhaps TRBD1 (6 bases). The germline V and J ends were trimmed by 6 bases and 4 bases, with 15 bases remaining between them. The CDR3 is 14 amino acids. The germline V gene has CDR1 MNHNS and CDR2 SASEGT. The DNA of the CDR3 is TGTGCCAGCAGCTCGACAGGCGTCTCCTATGGCTACACCTTC. Its protein product is CASSSTGVSYGYTF.

This clonotype was observed many times. The gene calls are TRBV10-1 and TRBJ1-1; 10 positions match TRBD1. The CDR3 is 16 residues long. CDR1 WNHNN and CDR2 SYGVQD come from the germline V gene (reference sequence). With 5 bases clipped from V and 5 bases from J, the junction kept 11 bases outside the gene matches. CDR3 sequence (DNA): TGCGCCAGCAGTCCACCGGGACAGGGGAGGTGGACTGAAGCTTTCTTT. Encoded protein: CASSPPGQGRWTEAFF.

This clonotype was found many times. The chain combines TRBV19 with TRBJ2-5; D is perhaps TRBD1 (6 bases). V was shortened by 3 bases and J by 4 bases, with 15 bases between the two germline ends. Germline V gene data show CDR1 as LNHDA and CDR2 as SQIVND (reference sequence). The CDR3 spans 15 residues. The CDR3 is CASSILGQRRETQYF. In DNA, the CDR3 is TGTGCCAGTAGTATCTTAGGACAGAGGCGAGAGACCCAGTACTTC.

V gene TRBV28 combines with J gene TRBJ1-2, with D maybe TRBD1 (5 bases). The ends were cut back, 2 bases at V and 4 bases at J, with 14 bases in the middle. Germline V gene lookup returns CDR1 MDHEN and CDR2 SYDVKM. The CDR3 length is 15 residues. Here the CDR3 DNA reads TGTGCCAGCAGTTTACGGCCCAGGGATCGCTATGGCTACACCTTC. This codes for CASSLRPRDRYGYTF.

This clonotype was observed a single time. The rearrangement uses TRBV24-1 and TRBJ1-2; possibly TRBD1 for D (6 bases). V shed 4 bases and J shed 3 bases, with 11 bases lying between them. This CDR3 comprises 14 residues. Germline assignment: CDR1 KGHDR and CDR2 SFDVKD. CDR3 in DNA: TGTGCCACCAGTGACAAGGACAGCGACTATGGCTACACCTTC. Amino acids: CATSDKDSDYGYTF.

As for this clonotype: This could be a read error, since a much larger clone is one nucleotide away. The chain has TRBV11-2 and TRBJ1-1; D is perhaps TRBD1 (5 bases). Germline V gene sequence: CDR1 SGHAT, CDR2 FQNNGV. The V and J ends lost 7 bases and 1 base respectively, with 13 bases between them. The CDR3 totals 14 residues. CDR3 sequence: CASKPGLSNTEAFF. CDR3 in DNA: TGTGCCAGCAAACCAGGGCTGTCGAACACTGAAGCTTTCTTT. Supplemented by reference TRBV11-2 and TRBJ1-1, the full variable domain reads EAGVAQSPRYKIIEKRQSVAFWCNPISGHATLYWYQQILGQGPKLLIQFQNNGVVDDSQLPKDRFSAERLKGVDSTLKIQPAKLEDSAVYLCASKPGLSNTEAFFGQGTRLTVV.

The rearrangement uses TRBV10-3 and TRBJ2-7, with 7 bases fitting TRBD2. The CDR3 contains 16 residues. CDR1 ENHRY and CDR2 SYGVKD come from the germline V gene. V shed 2 bases and J 1 base; nucleotides not matched to a gene: 8. CDR3 nucleotide sequence: TGTGCCATCAGTGAGATAGCGGGCCCGGGGTCCTACGAGCAGTACTTC. Translation: CAISEIAGPGSYEQYF.

The V call is TRBV10-2, the J call TRBJ2-1, with D possibly being TRBD2 (5 bases). CDR3 length equals 16 residues. Germline CDR1 and CDR2: WSHSY and SAAADI. The germline V and J ends were trimmed by 3 bases and 1 base, with 13 bases remaining between them. In DNA form, the CDR3 reads TGCGCCAGCAGTGATCTTGAGGGAGTATCCTACAATGAGCAGTTCTTC. The encoded protein is CASSDLEGVSYNEQFF.

There are many counts of this clonotype. The rearrangement uses TRBV2 and TRBJ1-1; D gene ambiguous. Per germline, CDR1 SNHLY and CDR2 FYNNEI. V shed 2 bases and J shed 5 bases, with 9 bases lying between them. The CDR3 loop spans 13 amino acids. CDR3 loop: CASSEMKGTEAFF. In DNA form, the CDR3 reads TGTGCCAGCAGTGAAATGAAGGGAACTGAAGCTTTCTTT.

There are many counts of this clonotype. The chain uses TRBV14 and TRBJ2-5; 11 bases agree with TRBD2. The germline V gene encodes CDR1 SGHDN and CDR2 FVKESK. This CDR3 region has 17 residues. V was clipped by 4 bases and J by 1 base; unmatched bases: 8. CDR3 bases: TGTGCCAGCAGCCCGCCAGGGACTAGCGGTCTCCAAGAGACCCAGTACTTC. It specifies CASSPPGTSGLQETQYF. Using reference TRBV14 and TRBJ2-5 for the parts outside the CDR3, the full variable domain is EAGVTQFPSHSVIEKGQTVTLRCDPISGHDNLYWYRRVMGKEIKFLLHFVKESKQDESGMPNNRFLAERTGGTYSTLKVQPAELEDSGVYFCASSPPGTSGLQETQYFGPGTRLLVL.